The sample holds one count of the clone carrying this T cell receptor beta chain. Trimming took 5 bases from V and 1 from J, leaving 14 bases between them. Per germline, CDR1 SNHLY and CDR2 FYNNEI. CDR3 size: 15 residues. Exposed participants came across a COVID-19 case within 2 weeks before study entry. These data come from a study of blood T cell repertoires in COVID-19. Study information: Spain, Italy and the United States supplied samples that represented acute and convalescent COVID-19.

The protocol was immunoSEQ multiplex PCR, while the TCRdb copy is restricted to in-frame clones and leaves out a portion. Of more than 300,000 clones listed, 91% were seen once; the top ten hold about 0.86%. The genes are TRBV2 and TRBJ1-1, with unresolved D. The sequenced material came from PBMCs or T cells enriched from blood (not recorded which). The receptor's source is a woman aged 40 to 49 who had been exposed to COVID-19. The DNA for the CDR3 is TGTGCCAGCAGTCCGCGCCAGGTGAGGAACACTGAAGCTTTCTTT. Encoded protein: CASSPRQVRNTEAFF.